The entry that follows covers one TCR beta chain sequence. The target antigen is unknown. Assay: immunoSEQ multiplex PCR; the TCRdb copy retains only in-frame clones and omits some. This table holds roughly 64,000 clones, about 80% found once. The sample is drawn from a study of OX40 agonist ivuxolimab in advanced cancers. Looking at the study overall: It was ivuxolimab, an agonistic anti-OX40 (CD134) antibody, that patients were treated with. The group had a mean age of 60 years, ranged from about 23 to 85, and was approximately 81% male. Notes on the study in general: Blood T cells, both CD4+ and CD8+, expanded clonally by week 6 at 0.1 to 3.0 mg/kg.

Blood draws occurred at baseline, cycle 4 day 1, and cycle 7 day 1. Losses at the gene ends were 3 bases for V and 3 bases for J; bases not matched to a gene: 4. The CDR3 loop spans 13 amino acids. The germline gives CDR1 SQVTM, CDR2 ANQGSEA. The starting material was CD4+ or CD8+ T cells sorted from blood, obtained in a trial of the OX40 agonist ivuxolimab. The rearrangement uses TRBV29-1 and TRBJ2-5; 7 bases line up with TRBD2. The source of this sequence is an adult with an advanced solid tumor such as melanoma, head and neck, liver or kidney cancer. The CDR3 protein is CSVERELKETQYF. The CDR3 coding sequence is TGCAGCGTTGAGCGGGAGCTGAAAGAGACCCAGTACTTC.